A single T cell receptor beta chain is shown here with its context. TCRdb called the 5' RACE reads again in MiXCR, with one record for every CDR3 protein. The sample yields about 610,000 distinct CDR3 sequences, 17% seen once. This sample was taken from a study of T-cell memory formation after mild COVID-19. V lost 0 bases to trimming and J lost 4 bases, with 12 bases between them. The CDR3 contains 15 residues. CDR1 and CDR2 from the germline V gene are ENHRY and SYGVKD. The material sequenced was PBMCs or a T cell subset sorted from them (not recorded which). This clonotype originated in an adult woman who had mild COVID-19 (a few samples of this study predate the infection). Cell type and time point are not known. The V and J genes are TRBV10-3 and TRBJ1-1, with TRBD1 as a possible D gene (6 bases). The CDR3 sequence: CAISESAGRGTEAFF. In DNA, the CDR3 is TGTGCCATCAGTGAGTCTGCAGGCAGGGGCACTGAAGCTTTCTTT.